The present entry profiles one T cell receptor beta chain with its context. Its antigen is unknown. The data were obtained in a study of early T cells in non-severe SARS-CoV-2 infection. Across the whole study: Bulk RNA taken from unsorted whole blood was sequenced, leaving chains unpaired. Whole-study findings and limits: Lookups in VDJdb leaned toward anti-spike CD8 responses and missed private and CD4 specificities.

With 3 bases clipped from V and 7 bases from J, the junction kept 11 bases outside the gene matches. The CDR3 extends over 15 amino acids. Germline V lookup: CDR1 SGHAT, CDR2 FQNNGV. Individual cDNA molecules were tagged with unique molecular identifiers, the study reported. From the 5' RACE reads, TCRdb called clonotypes with MiXCR, one entry per CDR3 protein. Here the sample spans approximately 52,000 distinct CDR3 sequences, about 8.2% being singletons. The source is an adult who was a healthcare worker with PCR-confirmed SARS-CoV-2 infection or an uninfected control (not recorded which). The specimen was whole blood. J is TRBJ1-2 and V is TRBV11-2, with 7 bases lining up with TRBD1. The CDR3 loop reads CASSFGQASLGGYTF. The CDR3 nucleotides read TGTGCCAGCAGCTTTGGACAGGCCTCGCTGGGTGGCTACACCTTC. The complete variable domain, with remaining parts taken from reference TRBV11-2 and TRBJ1-2, reads EAGVAQSPRYKIIEKRQSVAFWCNPISGHATLYWYQQILGQGPKLLIQFQNNGVVDDSQLPKDRFSAERLKGVDSTLKIQPAKLEDSAVYLCASSFGQASLGGYTFGSGTRLTVV.